These 27 T cell receptor beta chains originate from one sample sequenced in a study of beta chain features in type 1 diabetes. The whole isolated RNA underwent reverse transcription, so sequencing captured expressed TCRB transcripts. The data were produced by immunoSEQ multiplex PCR, yet TCRdb's version contains in-frame clones alone and is incomplete. The table lists approximately 150,000 clones, about 13% of them singletons. These TCRs' antigens remain unknown. Study-level findings and limits: Shortening of TCRB CDR3s, moderate but significant, appeared in all four CD4+ subsets of Type 1 diabetes patients.

The source material was central memory CD4+ T cells from blood. The receptors shown here come from a man aged 18 to 35 with type 1 diabetes.

The CDR3 spells CASSLFRGGLYF. The CDR3 DNA is TGCGCCAGCAGCTTGTTCAGGGGAGGATTGTACTTC. The V gene is TRBV5-1, the J gene TRBJ2-7; D may be TRBD1 or TRBD2 (6 bases each). V lost 1 base, J lost 12 bases, and 14 bases lay in between. Germline V CDR1 and CDR2: SGHRS, YFSETQ. This CDR3 contains 12 residues.

This clone was observed a few times. The same CDR3 is also encoded by other DNA sequences in this sample. The chain is built from TRBV29-1 and TRBJ2-1; 9 nucleotides align to TRBD2. The CDR3 spans 14 residues. V was clipped by 1 base and J by 4 bases; unmatched bases: 2. Germline V lookup: CDR1 SQVTM, CDR2 ANQGSEA. The CDR3 reads CSVEGLAGYNEQFF. CDR3 in DNA: TGCAGCGTTGAAGGGCTAGCGGGGTACAATGAGCAGTTCTTC.

In this sample, this clone turned up a few times. The chain employs TRBV18 and TRBJ1-1; D is possibly TRBD1 (6 bases). Germline V lookup: CDR1 KGHSH, CDR2 LQKENI. The ends were cut back, 8 bases at V and 5 bases at J, with 21 bases in the middle. The CDR3 extends over 15 amino acids. The CDR3 region is CASALPPGGGTEAFF. The CDR3 coding sequence is TGTGCCAGCGCACTCCCTCCGGGAGGGGGGACTGAAGCTTTCTTT.

This clone was counted a few times. The chain couples TRBV28 to TRBJ1-1, with 8 bases identical to TRBD1. In germline, CDR1 is MDHEN, CDR2 SYDVKM. With V trimmed by 3 bases and J by 7 bases, 16 bases remained unmatched. This CDR3 comprises 17 residues. The CDR3 bases are TGTGCCAGCAGTTTGTCCCCAGGGGGCGTGGGACGGGGTGAAGCTTTCTTT. Amino acid sequence: CASSLSPGGVGRGEAFF.

This clone was observed a few times. The V and J genes are TRBV7-2 and TRBJ1-1, with D unresolved. V lost 4 bases and J 12 bases, leaving 12 bases between the germline ends. There are 11 residues in the CDR3. Germline V gene data show CDR1 as SGHTA and CDR2 as FQGNSA. In nucleotides, the CDR3 is TGTGCCAGCAGCTCATCCACAACTCCTTTCTTT. Translating gives CASSSSTTPFF. The full variable domain, completed using reference TRBV7-2 and TRBJ1-1, is GAGVSQSPSNKVTEKGKDVELRCDPISGHTALYWYRQSLGQGLEFLIYFQGNSAPDKSGLPSDRFSAERTGGSVSTLTIQRTQQEDSAVYLCASSSSTTPFFGQGTRLTVV.

This clone came up a few times. The chain joins TRBV10-1 to TRBJ1-2, with D maybe TRBD1 (5 bases). V lost 7 bases and J lost 4, with 10 bases in between. The CDR3 sequence is 12 residues long. Germline loops: CDR1 WNHNN, CDR2 SYGVQD (reference sequence). The DNA of the CDR3 is TGCGCCAGCATCCGGGGGTCCTATGGCTACACCTTC. Translation: CASIRGSYGYTF.

There are a few counts of this clone. The rearrangement uses TRBV29-1 and TRBJ1-1, with TRBD1 matching over 7 bases. Losses at the gene ends were 3 bases for V and 4 bases for J; bases not matched to a gene: 8. Per germline, CDR1 SQVTM and CDR2 ANQGSEA. This CDR3 is 14 amino acids long. The CDR3 loop reads CSVDHRGGATEAFF. The CDR3 bases are TGCAGCGTTGATCACAGGGGTGGGGCCACTGAAGCTTTCTTT.

The rearrangement uses TRBV30 and TRBJ1-2; D remains unclear. V lost 3 bases to trimming and J lost 4 bases, with 6 bases between them. The CDR3 length is 11 residues. CDR1 is GTSNPN and CDR2 is SVGIG in the germline V gene (reference sequence). As DNA, the CDR3 is TGTGCCTGGAGCGAGACCTATGGCTACACCTTC. Translation gives CAWSETYGYTF.

This clone turned up a few times. The chain employs TRBV28 and TRBJ2-3, with a tentative D call TRBD1 (6 bases). Trimming left V 3 bases short and J 1 base short, with 11 bases between. The CDR3 loop spans 15 amino acids. CDR1 MDHEN and CDR2 SYDVKM come from the germline V gene. DNA of the CDR3: TGTGCCAGCAGTTTGCGTCCAGGGGGCACAGATACGCAGTATTTT. Translated, it gives CASSLRPGGTDTQYF.

In this sample, this clone turned up a few times. CDR3 coding DNA: TGTGCCAGCAGCCGACAGGGAGAAGCTTTCTTT. Translating gives CASSRQGEAFF. The chain is built from TRBV28 and TRBJ1-1; 7 bases map to TRBD1. Germline-derived CDR1 and CDR2 are MDHEN and SYDVKM. This CDR3 comprises 11 residues. The ends lost 6 bases at V and 8 bases at J; junction bases unmatched: 3.

This clone turned up a few times. As DNA, the CDR3 is TGTGCCAGCGACGATAACTATGGCTACACCTTC. The encoded protein is CASDDNYGYTF. The rearrangement joins TRBV7-9 to TRBJ1-2, with D unresolved. V shed 8 bases and J shed 1 base, with 5 bases lying between them. This CDR3 spans 11 amino acids. CDR1 SEHNR and CDR2 FQNEAQ come from the germline V gene (reference sequence).

The V call is TRBV28, the J call TRBJ1-5; D not certain. The CDR3 is 15 amino acids. Germline CDR1 is MDHEN and CDR2 is SYDVKM. Trimming cost V 6 bases and J 2 bases, with 14 bases left between them. The CDR3 spells CASSRFSSGNQPQHF. The CDR3 DNA reads TGTGCCAGCAGCCGATTCAGTTCAGGCAATCAGCCCCAGCATTTT.

Of note for this clone: One junction end disagrees with the germline gene, perhaps due to a read error. The same CDR3 arises from other DNA sequences in this sample as well. V gene TRBV7-6 combines with J gene TRBJ2-7; unclear D gene. The CDR3 length is 17 residues. The germline CDR1 and CDR2 sequences are SGHVS and FNYEAQ. The CDR3 loop reads CASSLGPMGHGYYEQYF. CDR3 in DNA: TGCGCCAGCAGCTTGGGCCCGATGGGCCACGGGTACTACGAGCAGTACTTC.

This chain links TRBV29-1 with TRBJ2-7; 8 bases are shared with TRBD1. Per germline, CDR1 SQVTM and CDR2 ANQGSEA. V was clipped by 4 bases and J by 3 bases; unmatched bases: 5. The CDR3 length is 13 residues. CDR3 coding DNA: TGCAGCGTTGGGACAGGGAAAGTCTACGAGCAGTACTTC. Translation gives CSVGTGKVYEQYF.

The V call is TRBV6-6, the J call TRBJ1-4; D remains ambiguous. CDR1 and CDR2 (germline): MNHNY, SVGAGI (reference sequence). CDR3 length: 14 residues. V shed 2 bases and J shed 8 bases, with 12 bases lying between them. The CDR3 coding sequence is TGTGCCAGCAGTTACCCCGGCCTTGGGGAAAAACTGTTTTTT. Translating gives CASSYPGLGEKLFF.

The gene calls are TRBV19 and TRBJ2-7; 9 positions agree with TRBD1. The CDR3 spans 14 residues. J was trimmed by 5 bases and V by 4 bases; bases with no gene match: 6. CDR1 LNHDA and CDR2 SQIVND come from the germline V gene (reference sequence). CDR3 protein: CASSTRQGGHEQYF. DNA of the CDR3: TGTGCCAGTAGTACAAGACAGGGGGGGCACGAGCAGTACTTC.

There are a few counts of this clone. The genes are TRBV6-1 and TRBJ2-6; D may match TRBD1 or TRBD2 (5 bases each). The V end lost 4 bases, the J end lost 1 base, and 14 bases lay between the germline ends. CDR1 is MNHNS, CDR2 SASEGT, per germline. CDR3 size: 17 residues. The CDR3 nucleotides read TGTGCCAGCAGTGCACTGTTGGGACCATCTGGGGCCAACGTCCTGACTTTC. Protein sequence: CASSALLGPSGANVLTF.

The V call is TRBV6-5, the J call TRBJ2-1; D is possibly TRBD2 (5 bases). The ends were cut back, 4 bases at V and 3 bases at J, with 7 bases in the middle. Germline loops: CDR1 MNHEY, CDR2 SVGAGI. The CDR3 sequence is 13 residues long. The CDR3, as DNA: TGTGCCAGCAGTTCCGGGAACTACAATGAGCAGTTCTTC. Protein: CASSSGNYNEQFF.

V and J are TRBV7-9 and TRBJ2-1, with 7 bases matching TRBD2. Germline V gene data show CDR1 as SEHNR and CDR2 as FQNEAQ (reference sequence). The CDR3 loop spans 14 amino acids. With V trimmed by 2 bases and J by 2 bases, 0 bases remained unmatched. The CDR3 reads CASSLSGAYNEQFF. The CDR3 nucleotides read TGTGCCAGCAGCTTAAGCGGGGCCTACAATGAGCAGTTCTTC.

This clone appeared a few times. This chain uses TRBV5-6 with TRBJ2-3; D not resolved. CDR1 is SGHDT, CDR2 YYEEEE, per germline. V lost 4 bases and J lost 1, with 16 bases in between. This CDR3 has 16 residues. The CDR3 sequence: CASSPVWSTGTDTQYF. CDR3 nucleotides: TGTGCCAGCAGCCCCGTGTGGAGCACTGGCACAGATACGCAGTATTTT. Combining the CDR3 with reference TRBV5-6 and TRBJ2-3 gives the whole variable domain DAGVTQSPTHLIKTRGQQVTLRCSPKSGHDTVSWYQQALGQGPQFIFQYYEEEERQRGNFPDRFSGHQFPNYSSELNVNALLLGDSALYLCASSPVWSTGTDTQYFGPGTRLTVL.

This sequence joins TRBV7-3 and TRBJ1-6; 11 bases line up with TRBD1. Germline V lookup: CDR1 SGHTA, CDR2 FQGTGA. After removal of 1 base from V and 10 bases from J, the junction contained 3 bases not matched to a gene. This CDR3 region has 15 residues. The chain's CDR3 is CASSLKGTGGSPLHF. The CDR3 region has the DNA TGTGCCAGCAGCTTAAAGGGGACAGGGGGATCACCCCTCCACTTT. Based on the CDR3 plus reference TRBV7-3 and TRBJ1-6, the full variable domain is GAGVSQTPSNKVTEKGKYVELRCDPISGHTALYWYRQSLGQGPEFLIYFQGTGAADDSGLPNDRFFAVRPEGSVSTLKIQRTERGDSAVYLCASSLKGTGGSPLHFGNGTRLTVT.

The chain joins TRBV9 to TRBJ1-2, with a weak D call TRBD1 (5 bases). V dropped 0 bases and J dropped 3 bases, with 9 bases sitting between them. Germline V gene data show CDR1 as SGDLS and CDR2 as YYNGEE. The CDR3 has 14 residues. CDR3 coding DNA: TGTGCCAGCAGCGTAGAAGTGGGGGACTATGGCTACACCTTC. Its protein product is CASSVEVGDYGYTF.

This clone was recorded a few times. The rearrangement joins TRBV19 to TRBJ2-2; the D is unclear. The germline V gene has CDR1 LNHDA and CDR2 SQIVND (reference sequence). The CDR3 has 15 residues. Trimming left V 3 bases short and J 1 base short, with 9 bases between. The CDR3 is CASSITSRNTGELFF. The DNA for the CDR3 is TGTGCCAGTAGTATCACCAGCAGGAACACCGGGGAGCTGTTTTTT. Full variable domain (outside the CDR3, taken from reference TRBV19 and TRBJ2-2): DGGITQSPKYLFRKEGQNVTLSCEQNLNHDAMYWYRQDPGQGLRLIYYSQIVNDFQKGDIAEGYSVSREKKESFPLTVTSAQKNPTAFYLCASSITSRNTGELFFGEGSRLTVL.

At least ten counts were recorded for this clone. The chain joins TRBV7-2 to TRBJ2-3; 11 bases align to TRBD2. The CDR3 loop spans 15 amino acids. Germline loops: CDR1 SGHTA, CDR2 FQGNSA. Trimming cost V 3 bases and J 5 bases; bases outside gene matches: 4. CDR3 loop: CASSLGLAVGDTQYF. DNA of the CDR3: TGTGCCAGCAGCTTGGGACTAGCGGTTGGAGATACGCAGTATTTT.

This clone was detected only a few times. The chain recombines TRBV29-1 with TRBJ2-3; D is possibly TRBD1 (6 bases). The V gene lost 6 bases and the J gene lost 6 bases, with 13 bases spanning the gap. This CDR3 spans 12 amino acids. The germline V gene has CDR1 SQVTM and CDR2 ANQGSEA. The CDR3 sequence: CSVPRGDDTQYF. CDR3 DNA sequence: TGCAGCGTCCCCAGGGGTGATGATACGCAGTATTTT.

This clone was observed at least ten times. The V gene is TRBV15, the J gene TRBJ2-7, with 12 bases that match TRBD2. CDR3 length: 15 residues. V lost 2 bases and J lost 4; bases outside the gene matches: 3. The germline gives CDR1 LNHNV, CDR2 YYDKDF (reference sequence). CDR3 protein: CATSRSSGGAYEQYF. CDR3 nucleotides: TGTGCCACCAGCAGATCTAGCGGGGGGGCATACGAGCAGTACTTC.

This clone has just a few counts. The chain couples TRBV5-1 to TRBJ2-6; D is undetermined. The V end lost 5 bases, the J end lost 2 bases, and 8 bases lay between the germline ends. In germline, CDR1 is SGHRS, CDR2 YFSETQ. There are 14 residues in the CDR3. The CDR3 reads CASSGGAGANVLTF. The CDR3 DNA is TGCGCCAGCAGTGGCGGAGCTGGGGCCAACGTCCTGACTTTC.